Listed here are 26 T cell receptor beta chains from one sample, sequenced in a study of early T cells in non-severe SARS-CoV-2 infection. MiXCR was run by TCRdb on the 5' RACE reads, yielding one entry per CDR3 protein. The table has around 76,000 distinct CDR3 sequences, roughly 15% seen once. Here the sequenced sample was whole blood, taken at baseline. The receptors derive from an adult who was a healthcare worker with PCR-confirmed SARS-CoV-2 infection or an uninfected control (not recorded which).

The gene calls are TRBV11-2 and TRBJ2-5, with 7 bases identical to TRBD2. This CDR3 spans 15 amino acids. Germline CDR1 is SGHAT and CDR2 is FQNNGV. After removal of 5 bases from V and 2 bases from J, the junction contained 8 bases not matched to a gene. The CDR3: CASSRTRLVQETQYF. In nucleotides, the CDR3 is TGTGCCAGCAGCCGGACTAGGCTAGTACAAGAGACCCAGTACTTC.

The V call is TRBV5-1, the J call TRBJ2-1, with a weak D call TRBD2 (6 bases). The CDR3 has 14 residues. Trimming pared 0 bases from V and 7 bases from J, leaving 11 bases between. The germline gives CDR1 SGHRS, CDR2 YFSETQ. CDR3 sequence: CASSLGYAGNEQFF. The CDR3 DNA is TGCGCCAGCAGCTTGGGGTACGCGGGGAATGAGCAGTTCTTC. Full variable domain (rest looked up from reference TRBV5-1 and TRBJ2-1): KAGVTQTPRYLIKTRGQQVTLSCSPISGHRSVSWYQQTPGQGLQFLFEYFSETQRNKGNFPGRFSGRQFSNSRSEMNVSTLELGDSALYLCASSLGYAGNEQFFGPGTRLTVL.

The chain recombines TRBV20-1 with TRBJ2-7; TRBD2 agrees at 9 bases. The V and J ends lost 0 bases and 0 bases, in that order; junction bases with no gene match: 6. The CDR3 extends over 16 amino acids. Germline values: CDR1 DFQATT, CDR2 SNEGSKA (reference sequence). The CDR3 DNA reads TGCAGTGCTAGAGACCCGACTAGCGGATACTCCTACGAGCAGTACTTC. This gives the protein CSARDPTSGYSYEQYF.

This clonotype has at least ten counts. J is TRBJ1-1 and V is TRBV5-1, with D possibly matching TRBD1 (6 bases). CDR1 is SGHRS and CDR2 is YFSETQ in the germline V gene. The CDR3 covers 15 residues. V dropped 4 bases and J dropped 0 bases, with 13 bases sitting between them. The CDR3 spells CASSKRTVMNTEAFF. In DNA form, the CDR3 reads TGCGCCAGCAGCAAACGGACAGTCATGAACACTGAAGCTTTCTTT.

This clonotype has more than one count but fewer than ten. The chain is built from TRBV23-1 and TRBJ2-6; unclear D gene. Being an ORF, TRBV23-1 has a function that is uncertain. Trimming took 6 bases from V and 2 from J, leaving 8 bases between them. This CDR3 contains 14 residues. CDR3 in DNA: TGCGCCAGCAGGACTTTTACTGGGGCCAACGTCCTGACTTTC. Encoded protein: CASRTFTGANVLTF.

This clonotype was detected a few times. V gene TRBV20-1 combines with J gene TRBJ1-1; D gene uncertain. In germline, CDR1 is DFQATT, CDR2 SNEGSKA (reference sequence). This CDR3 spans 12 amino acids. Deletions cut 0 bases from V and 3 bases from J, with 5 bases between. CDR3 sequence: CSARDMDTEAFF. The CDR3 region has the DNA TGCAGTGCTAGAGATATGGACACTGAAGCTTTCTTT.

In its sample, this clonotype was seen a few times. This chain links TRBV5-1 with TRBJ1-5; TRBD1 might be the D (6 bases). With 4 bases removed from V and 4 bases from J, the gap between germline ends came to 15 bases. Germline values: CDR1 SGHRS, CDR2 YFSETQ. CDR3 length equals 15 residues. CDR3 amino acids: CASSLAGAQNQPQHF. The CDR3 nucleotides are TGCGCCAGCAGCCTGGCAGGGGCGCAGAATCAGCCCCAGCATTTT.

The rearrangement links TRBV20-1 to TRBJ1-1; D is undetermined. The ends were cut back, 0 bases at V and 0 bases at J, with 8 bases in the middle. From germline, CDR1 is DFQATT and CDR2 SNEGSKA (reference sequence). The CDR3 sequence is 14 residues long. In DNA, the CDR3 is TGCAGTGCTAGAGATCAGACACTGAACACTGAAGCTTTCTTT. Translation: CSARDQTLNTEAFF.

This clonotype was recorded at least ten times. The V gene is TRBV12-3 or TRBV12-4, the J gene TRBJ1-1; a possible D gene is TRBD1 (5 bases). The CDR3 consists of 14 residues. V was trimmed by 7 bases and J by 5 bases, leaving 17 bases between them. The CDR3 DNA sequence: TGTGCCAGCACCCTTGGGGGTGGAAAGACTGAAGCTTTCTTT. It yields the protein CASTLGGGKTEAFF.

The CDR3 DNA sequence: TGTGCCAGCAGCCTCCCCGGAGCCAAAAACATTCAGTACTTC. This gives the protein CASSLPGAKNIQYF. The chain employs TRBV7-9 and TRBJ2-4; D remains unclear. Germline V gene sequence: CDR1 SEHNR, CDR2 FQNEAQ (reference sequence). This CDR3 contains 14 residues. V gave up 5 bases and J gave up 0 bases, with 8 bases separating them. Supplemented by reference TRBV7-9 and TRBJ2-4, the full variable domain reads DTGVSQNPRHKITKRGQNVTFRCDPISEHNRLYWYRQTLGQGPEFLTYFQNEAQLEKSRLLSDRFSAERPKGSFSTLEIQRTEQGDSAMYLCASSLPGAKNIQYFGAGTRLSVL.

This clonotype was counted ten times or more. The rearrangement links TRBV2 to TRBJ2-3; unclear D gene. The CDR3 covers 11 residues. V lost 7 bases and J 2 bases, leaving 4 bases between the germline ends. Per the germline V gene, CDR1 is SNHLY and CDR2 is FYNNEI. This chain's CDR3 is CASTYTDTQYF. The DNA for the CDR3 is TGTGCCAGCACCTACACAGATACGCAGTATTTT.

The genes are TRBV5-1 and TRBJ2-4; either TRBD1 or TRBD2 may supply D (6 bases each). This CDR3 is built from 17 residues. Germline CDR1 and CDR2: SGHRS and YFSETQ. The germline V and J ends were trimmed by 0 bases and 5 bases, with 18 bases remaining between them. CDR3 region: CASSLVPRGLGENIQYF. Here the CDR3 DNA reads TGCGCCAGCAGCTTGGTTCCCCGGGGGCTGGGCGAAAACATTCAGTACTTC. Supplemented by reference TRBV5-1 and TRBJ2-4, the full variable domain reads KAGVTQTPRYLIKTRGQQVTLSCSPISGHRSVSWYQQTPGQGLQFLFEYFSETQRNKGNFPGRFSGRQFSNSRSEMNVSTLELGDSALYLCASSLVPRGLGENIQYFGAGTRLSVL.

This clonotype has only a few counts. The chain employs TRBV7-2 and TRBJ2-3; TRBD2 matches 10 bases. This CDR3 has 15 residues. J gave up 1 base and V 7 bases, and 5 bases lay outside the gene matches. From germline, CDR1 is SGHTA and CDR2 FQGNSA. The CDR3 here is CASTLLAGGTDTQYF. As DNA, the CDR3 is TGTGCCAGCACCCTCCTAGCGGGAGGCACAGATACGCAGTATTTT.

This clonotype was counted a few times. The rearrangement uses TRBV7-8 and TRBJ2-7; 7 bases are a match to TRBD2. The ends lost 1 base at V and 3 bases at J; junction bases unmatched: 6. The CDR3 contains 15 residues. The V gene's germline CDR1 is SGHVS and CDR2 FQNEAQ. CDR3 sequence (DNA): TGTGCCAGCAGCTTAGGCCTAGCGGCACGCTACGAGCAGTACTTC. Amino acids: CASSLGLAARYEQYF.

The chain is built from TRBV12-5 and TRBJ1-6, with 8 bases matching TRBD1. There are 15 residues in the CDR3. Per germline, CDR1 LGHNT and CDR2 FRNRAP. With V trimmed by 9 bases and J by 10 bases, 14 bases remained unmatched. CDR3 in amino acids: CARKNPDRGSSPLHF. CDR3 nucleotide sequence: TGTGCTAGGAAGAATCCCGACAGGGGTAGCTCACCCCTCCACTTT.

This clonotype was detected only a few times. The V and J genes are TRBV5-1 and TRBJ2-5; possibly TRBD2 for D (5 bases). Trimming stripped 1 base from V and 1 base from J, with 11 bases between. Germline CDR1 SGHRS, CDR2 YFSETQ. This CDR3 is built from 15 residues. The CDR3 here is CASSLITSPQETQYF. The CDR3 DNA sequence: TGCGCCAGCAGCTTGATAACTAGTCCCCAAGAGACCCAGTACTTC.

The chain links TRBV7-2 to TRBJ1-2; D remains unclear. CDR1 and CDR2 (germline): SGHTA, FQGNSA. The V end lost 11 bases, the J end lost 0 bases, and 13 bases lay between the germline ends. There are 13 residues in the CDR3. The CDR3, as DNA: TGTGCCGTCACCGTGACTGCTAACTATGGCTACACCTTC. Protein product: CAVTVTANYGYTF.

This clonotype has only a few counts. V and J are TRBV11-2 and TRBJ2-7; possible D gene TRBD1, 5 bases. CDR1 and CDR2 from the germline V gene are SGHAT and FQNNGV. The CDR3 has 13 residues. The V and J ends lost 4 bases and 1 base respectively, with 8 bases between them. DNA of the CDR3: TGTGCCAGCAGCTGGGGCAGGTCCTACGAGCAGTACTTC. It encodes CASSWGRSYEQYF. The entire variable domain, with the rest obtained from reference TRBV11-2 and TRBJ2-7, is as follows: EAGVAQSPRYKIIEKRQSVAFWCNPISGHATLYWYQQILGQGPKLLIQFQNNGVVDDSQLPKDRFSAERLKGVDSTLKIQPAKLEDSAVYLCASSWGRSYEQYFGPGTRLTVT.

This sequence joins TRBV20-1 and TRBJ2-7; the D gene is possibly TRBD1 (5 bases). The CDR3 runs 12 residues. The V gene lost 2 bases and the J gene lost 2 bases, with 7 bases spanning the gap. CDR1 and CDR2 (germline): DFQATT, SNEGSKA (reference sequence). Here the CDR3 reads CSARKTAYEQYF. The CDR3 region has the DNA TGCAGTGCTAGAAAGACAGCCTACGAGCAGTACTTC.

This clonotype was detected ten times or more. The chain carries TRBV7-9 and TRBJ2-1; D not certain. The germline V gene encodes CDR1 SEHNR and CDR2 FQNEAQ (reference sequence). This CDR3 has 12 residues. The V end lost 5 bases, the J end lost 5 bases, and 7 bases lay between the germline ends. The CDR3 sequence is CASSPVHNEQFF. CDR3 bases: TGTGCCAGCAGCCCTGTGCACAATGAGCAGTTCTTC.

In its sample, this clonotype was seen a few times. V usage is TRBV11-2 and J usage is TRBJ2-1, with TRBD2 identical over 8 bases. The CDR3 is 15 amino acids. In germline, CDR1 is SGHAT, CDR2 FQNNGV. The ends lost 3 bases at V and 9 bases at J; junction bases unmatched: 10. The chain's CDR3 is CASSFRSGRRSEQFF. CDR3 DNA: TGTGCCAGCAGCTTCAGGAGCGGGAGAAGGAGTGAGCAGTTCTTC.

The chain joins TRBV2 to TRBJ2-3; D remains ambiguous. The CDR3 consists of 14 residues. Per the germline V gene, CDR1 is SNHLY and CDR2 is FYNNEI. V was cut by 4 bases and J by 4 bases, with 12 bases left in between. The CDR3: CASSAGYGADTQYF. Here the CDR3 DNA reads TGTGCCAGCAGTGCCGGGTATGGCGCAGATACGCAGTATTTT.

The chain carries TRBV4-1 and TRBJ2-7; 7 bases map to TRBD1. The ends lost 1 base at V and 5 bases at J; junction bases unmatched: 11. The CDR3 has 16 residues. The germline V gene has CDR1 MGHRA and CDR2 YSYEKL. The CDR3 DNA reads as TGCGCCAGCAGCCAAGCCCCCCGACAGGGTGACCACGAGCAGTACTTC. It translates to CASSQAPRQGDHEQYF.

This clonotype has just a few counts. J is TRBJ2-3 and V is TRBV5-1; D is possibly TRBD1 or TRBD2 (5 bases each). Trimming took 1 base from V and 0 from J, leaving 12 bases between them. Germline V gene data show CDR1 as SGHRS and CDR2 as YFSETQ. The CDR3 runs to 16 residues. As DNA, the CDR3 is TGCGCCAGCAGCTTGTTCCGGGGCGCCAGCACAGATACGCAGTATTTT. It encodes CASSLFRGASTDTQYF. The full variable domain, completed using reference TRBV5-1 and TRBJ2-3, is KAGVTQTPRYLIKTRGQQVTLSCSPISGHRSVSWYQQTPGQGLQFLFEYFSETQRNKGNFPGRFSGRQFSNSRSEMNVSTLELGDSALYLCASSLFRGASTDTQYFGPGTRLTVL.

This clonotype was picked up many times. This chain connects TRBV5-6 to TRBJ2-3; no clear D gene. The CDR3 extends over 11 amino acids. Germline V gene lookup returns CDR1 SGHDT and CDR2 YYEEEE. The germline V and J ends were trimmed by 3 bases and 5 bases, with 4 bases remaining between them. CDR3 amino acids: CASSSEDTQYF. For the CDR3, the DNA is TGTGCCAGCAGCTCGGAAGATACGCAGTATTTT.

The chain uses TRBV9 and TRBJ2-1, with a weak D call TRBD2 (6 bases). Trimming removed 3 bases from V and 2 bases from J, with 15 bases in between. Germline V gene sequence: CDR1 SGDLS, CDR2 YYNGEE. This CDR3 region has 16 residues. In nucleotides, the CDR3 is TGTGCCAGCAGCGCAAGTGGGGGAGGAACCTACAATGAGCAGTTCTTC. It encodes CASSASGGGTYNEQFF.